The 17 T cell receptor beta chains below all came from one sample that was sequenced in a study of T cell repertoires in cytomegalovirus infection. No cognate antigen is known for these TCRs. Each CDR3 protein is one row after TCRdb ran MiXCR on the reads. The sample yields about 130,000 distinct CDR3 sequences, 20% to 30% seen once. The sequenced sample consisted of PBMCs, sequenced either directly or after in vitro stimulation (not recorded which). The receptors shown here come from a human donor in good health (CMV status not recorded). Some clones in this sample may be carry-over from other donors' samples.

The table lists this clonotype with many counts. The chain has TRBV7-6 and TRBJ1-6, with 8 bases identical to TRBD1. Per the germline V gene, CDR1 is SGHVS and CDR2 is FNYEAQ. This CDR3 has 17 residues. V trimming: 0 bases; J trimming: 13 bases; junction bases outside the gene matches: 14. CDR3 nucleotides: TGTGCCAGCAGCTTAGCCCCCCAGGGGGCGTCGGATTTTCCCCTCCACTTT. It codes for CASSLAPQGASDFPLHF.

This clonotype was seen at least ten times. The J gene is TRBJ2-2, the V gene TRBV7-2, with TRBD2 identical over 7 bases. The V segment lost 0 bases and the J segment 5 bases; nucleotides outside the gene matches: 0. The CDR3 has 14 amino acids. Germline CDR1 is SGHTA and CDR2 is FQGNSA. The CDR3 spells CASSLAGGTGELFF. The CDR3 DNA is TGTGCCAGCAGCTTAGCGGGAGGGACCGGGGAGCTGTTTTTT.

The chain links TRBV15 to TRBJ2-1; 9 nucleotides agree with TRBD1. The CDR3 runs 20 residues. Per germline, CDR1 LNHNV and CDR2 YYDKDF (reference sequence). With V trimmed by 1 base and J by 0 bases, 13 bases remained unmatched. Here the CDR3 DNA reads TGTGCCACCAGCAGAGCTAAAGTGGACAGGGGCCTTTTCTCCTACAATGAGCAGTTCTTC. It yields the protein CATSRAKVDRGLFSYNEQFF.

This clonotype came up many times. This CDR3 reads CASSSGLAGPETQYF. The DNA for the CDR3 is TGTGCCAGCAGCTCGGGACTAGCGGGACCAGAGACCCAGTACTTC. V and J are TRBV7-2 and TRBJ2-5; TRBD2 aligns across 13 bases. The V segment lost 4 bases and the J segment 4 bases; nucleotides outside the gene matches: 3. The germline V gene encodes CDR1 SGHTA and CDR2 FQGNSA. CDR3 length: 15 residues.

This clonotype was seen at least ten times. This chain uses TRBV28 with TRBJ1-5, with 7 bases aligning to TRBD1. Germline V gene lookup returns CDR1 MDHEN and CDR2 SYDVKM. Trimming at V came to 6 bases and at J to 3 bases, leaving 5 bases not matched to a gene. CDR3 size: 14 residues. CDR3 region: CASRGDRTNQPQHF. In nucleotides, the CDR3 is TGTGCCAGCAGGGGGGACAGAACCAATCAGCCCCAGCATTTT.

This clonotype was recorded at least ten times. The rearrangement joins TRBV7-2 to TRBJ2-5, with D hard to call. CDR1 SGHTA and CDR2 FQGNSA come from the germline V gene. The V gene lost 4 bases and the J gene lost 5 bases, with 8 bases spanning the gap. This CDR3 has 12 amino acids. This CDR3 reads CASSSSVETQYF. The CDR3 DNA is TGTGCCAGCAGCTCATCAGTGGAGACCCAGTACTTC.

The chain uses TRBV7-9 and TRBJ2-1; the D is unclear. Germline V gene lookup returns CDR1 SEHNR and CDR2 FQNEAQ (reference sequence). Trimming stripped 5 bases from V and 4 bases from J, with 15 bases between. CDR3 length: 15 residues. The CDR3 bases are TGTGCCAGCAGCGCACACACAGAAAATTACAATGAGCAGTTCTTC. Its protein product is CASSAHTENYNEQFF.

The chain employs TRBV6-5 and TRBJ2-1, with 7 bases lining up with TRBD2. The J segment lost 7 bases and the V segment lost 5 bases, leaving 14 bases of the junction unmatched. The germline gives CDR1 MNHEY, CDR2 SVGAGI. The CDR3 has 16 residues. CDR3 bases: TGTGCCAGCAGTCAGGTGGGCGGGAGTGGGGTGAATGAGCAGTTCTTC. Protein sequence: CASSQVGGSGVNEQFF.

This clonotype was seen at least ten times. The chain has TRBV28 and TRBJ2-1; D is undetermined. This CDR3 has 12 amino acids. Germline CDR1 MDHEN, CDR2 SYDVKM. V was clipped by 3 bases and J by 6 bases, with 6 bases between them. The CDR3 reads CASSLSGNEQFF. The CDR3 DNA is TGTGCCAGCAGTTTGTCGGGCAATGAGCAGTTCTTC.

This rearrangement joins TRBV7-2 to TRBJ1-4, with D unresolved. V lost 6 bases and J 7 bases, leaving 9 bases between the germline ends. The CDR3 runs to 12 residues. Germline CDR1 and CDR2: SGHTA and FQGNSA. The CDR3, as DNA: TGTGCCAGCAGGCCCCCGGGTGAAAAACTGTTTTTT. Translated, it gives CASRPPGEKLFF.

The chain uses TRBV20-1 and TRBJ1-1; D gene ambiguous. V lost 5 bases and J lost 4, with 11 bases in between. The CDR3 covers 12 residues. In germline, CDR1 is DFQATT, CDR2 SNEGSKA (reference sequence). CDR3 amino acids: CSAASGVTEAFF. CDR3 nucleotide sequence: TGCAGTGCTGCGAGCGGGGTCACTGAAGCTTTCTTT.

The chain uses TRBV4-2 and TRBJ2-1; TRBD2 agrees at 12 bases. The CDR3 covers 17 residues. V was pared by 4 bases and J by 8 bases, with 12 bases of the junction left unmatched. In germline, CDR1 is LGHNA, CDR2 YNFKEQ. Written as DNA, the CDR3 is TGTGCCAGCAGCCCTTCAGGGACTAGCGGGCCATTCGATGAGCAGTTCTTC. Amino acids: CASSPSGTSGPFDEQFF.

This clonotype came up many times. The chain recombines TRBV27 with TRBJ2-1; possibly TRBD1 or TRBD2 for D (5 bases each). Germline CDR1 and CDR2: MNHEY and SMNVEV (reference sequence). V was shortened by 0 bases and J by 4 bases, with 13 bases between the two germline ends. There are 16 residues in the CDR3. The CDR3 coding sequence is TGTGCCAGCAGTTTATCGGACGGGGCTTCATACAATGAGCAGTTCTTC. This encodes CASSLSDGASYNEQFF.

The V and J genes are TRBV28 and TRBJ1-4, with D perhaps TRBD1 (6 bases). CDR1 is MDHEN and CDR2 is SYDVKM in the germline V gene. The CDR3 extends over 14 amino acids. V was shortened by 8 bases and J by 5 bases, with 15 bases between the two germline ends. CDR3 residues: CASGEGGINEKLFF. The CDR3 nucleotides read TGTGCCAGCGGGGAAGGGGGAATAAATGAAAAACTGTTTTTT.

V and J are TRBV11-2 and TRBJ2-2; D possibly corresponds to TRBD2 (6 bases). Trimming pared 1 base from V and 4 bases from J, leaving 10 bases between. The germline V gene has CDR1 SGHAT and CDR2 FQNNGV. CDR3 length equals 15 residues. In DNA, the CDR3 is TGTGCCAGCAGCTTAGCCGGGAGTCGCACCGGGGAGCTGTTTTTT. As protein: CASSLAGSRTGELFF.

This chain connects TRBV11-2 to TRBJ2-3; D is ambiguous. Germline CDR1 and CDR2: SGHAT and FQNNGV. The CDR3 runs 14 residues. V was trimmed by 2 bases and J by 2 bases, leaving 8 bases between them. CDR3 residues: CASSLRWATDTQYF. CDR3 sequence (DNA): TGTGCCAGCAGCTTACGATGGGCCACAGATACGCAGTATTTT.

The gene calls are TRBV12-3 or TRBV12-4 and TRBJ2-1, with TRBD2 matching over 13 bases. Trimming removed 5 bases from V and 5 bases from J; junction bases left unmatched: 9. The CDR3 has 17 residues. This chain's CDR3 is CASSLDRGLAGNNEQFF. CDR3 DNA sequence: TGTGCCAGCAGTCTCGACAGGGGACTAGCGGGGAACAATGAGCAGTTCTTC.